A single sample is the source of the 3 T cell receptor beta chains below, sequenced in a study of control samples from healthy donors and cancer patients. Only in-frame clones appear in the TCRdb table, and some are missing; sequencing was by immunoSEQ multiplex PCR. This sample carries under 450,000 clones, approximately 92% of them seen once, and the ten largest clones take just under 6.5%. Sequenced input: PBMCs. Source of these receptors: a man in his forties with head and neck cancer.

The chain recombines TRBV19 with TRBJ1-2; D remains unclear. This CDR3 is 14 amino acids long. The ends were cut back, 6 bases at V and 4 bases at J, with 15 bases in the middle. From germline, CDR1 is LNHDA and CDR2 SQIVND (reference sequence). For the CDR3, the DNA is TGTGCCAGTAGGACGGATCCTCCGGTCTATGGCTACACCTTC. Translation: CASRTDPPVYGYTF.

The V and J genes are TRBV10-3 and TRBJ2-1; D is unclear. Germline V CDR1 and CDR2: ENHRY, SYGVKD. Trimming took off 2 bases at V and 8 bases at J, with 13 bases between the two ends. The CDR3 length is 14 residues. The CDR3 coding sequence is TGTGCCATCAGTGAGCCTCCCACGGTCCATGAGCAGTTCTTC. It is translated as CAISEPPTVHEQFF.

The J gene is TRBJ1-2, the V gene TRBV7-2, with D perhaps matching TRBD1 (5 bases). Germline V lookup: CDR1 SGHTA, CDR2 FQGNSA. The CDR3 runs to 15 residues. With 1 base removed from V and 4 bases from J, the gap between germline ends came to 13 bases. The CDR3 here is CASSLGAGLGYGYTF. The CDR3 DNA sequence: TGTGCCAGCAGCTTAGGGGCAGGGCTGGGCTATGGCTACACCTTC.